The text below deals with one T cell receptor (beta chain). The antigen is not known. Germline-derived CDR1 and CDR2 are SGHNT and YYREEE (reference sequence). The CDR3 is 15 residues long. With 3 bases clipped from V and 4 bases from J, the junction kept 8 bases outside the gene matches. The protocol was immunoSEQ multiplex PCR, while the TCRdb copy is restricted to in-frame clones and leaves out a portion. The table records about 24,000 clones, around 84% of them present only once. This sample was taken from a study of lymphopenia after photon versus proton radiotherapy. Study observations and caveats: Under photons, naive T cells and diversity fell while effector/memory populations rose. A bigger post-nadir fall in TCR diversity correlated inversely with survival time in deceased patients. Post-nadir diversity loss with photons came from oligoclonal expansion, particularly CD8+ Temra cells. Authors raise, but do not show, better survival with proton therapy.

V is TRBV5-4 and J is TRBJ1-2; 8 nucleotides agree with TRBD1. The sample here was peripheral blood, taken from a patient treated with photon-based radiotherapy. The TCR originated in a man between 40 and 49 years old with gastric cancer. The CDR3 region is CASSSQGAGAYGYTF. In nucleotides, the CDR3 is TGTGCCAGCAGCTCCCAGGGGGCCGGGGCCTATGGCTACACCTTC.